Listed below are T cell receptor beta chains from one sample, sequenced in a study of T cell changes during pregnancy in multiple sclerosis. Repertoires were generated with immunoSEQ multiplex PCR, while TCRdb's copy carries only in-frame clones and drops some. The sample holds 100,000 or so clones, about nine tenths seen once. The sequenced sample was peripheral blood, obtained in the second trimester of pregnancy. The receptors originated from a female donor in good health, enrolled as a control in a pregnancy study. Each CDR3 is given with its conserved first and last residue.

CATSRLPTAEKKLFF,TRBV15
CASSRSASGSGNTIYF,TRBV5-6
CASSPLADRGNEQYF,TRBV18
CASSLRGLAGVTGELFF,TRBV7-8
CSVVMTPTNEQFF,TRBV29-1
CASSLATAGELFF,TRBV7-2
CASHRDKNYYGYTF,TRBV6-5
CASSSQAGQWDNYGYTF,TRBV28
CASSPSLRVGGNTEAFF,TRBV18
CASSGRTGGFTEAFF,TRBV6-1
CASSLKLQMNTEAFF,TRBV11-2
CASSPRGQGGGTDTQYF,TRBV18
CASSLSSWDRAYNSPLHF,TRBV27
CAISESGSGRGENEQFF,TRBV10-3
CASSTGGQPQHF,TRBV7-6
CASSQRTGGIFYEQYF,TRBV5-1
CASSFPRQGGGSGYTF,TRBV28
CASSGLEMTDTQYF,TRBV7-8
CASSPRNTEAFF,TRBV18
CASSLMVATGPNYGYTF,TRBV7-2
CASSEGRAYEQYF,TRBV2
CASSLDSINQPQHF,TRBV18
CASSIGQANQPQHF,TRBV19
CASGGASSYNEQFF,TRBV19
CASSIRGSNEQFF,TRBV19
CASSPGGHGANVLTF,TRBV28
CASSMGGLAGGYEQYF,TRBV7-2
CASSFFQDQPQHF,TRBV11-2
CASRNTGTYGYTF,TRBV28
CASRPTGVSNQPQHF,TRBV28
CSVVTQGFNYGYTF,TRBV29-1
CASSYSRADRPQHF,TRBV6-6
CASISWEVPSYNEQFF,TRBV4-3
CASSLRGETQYF,TRBV11-3